Sequencing of this T cell receptor beta chain was carried out in a study of blood T cell repertoires in COVID-19. Study-wide context: From the United States, Italy and Spain came samples of acute and convalescent COVID-19. Nucleic acid was either cDNA or gDNA, and it came from T cells, B-cell-depleted T cells, or PBMCs.

The CDR3 consists of 15 residues. Germline values: CDR1 MNHEY, CDR2 SMNVEV (reference sequence). J was trimmed by 3 bases and V by 3 bases; bases with no gene match: 7. The authors' processing: Reference gene primer amplification yielded estimated nucleated cell counts. Measured with immunoSEQ multiplex PCR; TCRdb has only the in-frame clones, and not every one. V and J calls plus clone size are reproduced from that table; the DNA served to infer D and trimming. The data show 250,000 or so clones, about 90% seen once. The clonotype originates from a young man with COVID-19, enrolled during active disease. The sequenced sample consisted of peripheral blood. This sequence joins TRBV27 and TRBJ2-7, with 8 bases that match TRBD2. CDR3 bases: TGTGCCAGCAGTTTCTTTAGCGGGGTATACTACGAGCAGTACTTC. Amino acids: CASSFFSGVYYEQYF.